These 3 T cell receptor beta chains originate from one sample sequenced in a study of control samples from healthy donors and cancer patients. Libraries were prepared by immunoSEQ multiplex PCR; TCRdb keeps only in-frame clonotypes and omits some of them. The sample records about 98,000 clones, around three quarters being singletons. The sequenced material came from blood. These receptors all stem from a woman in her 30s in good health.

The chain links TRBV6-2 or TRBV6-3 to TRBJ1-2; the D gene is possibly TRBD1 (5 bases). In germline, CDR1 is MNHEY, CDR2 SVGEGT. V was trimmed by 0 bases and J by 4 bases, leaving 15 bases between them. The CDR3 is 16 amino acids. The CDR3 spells CASSYSERGDFYGYTF. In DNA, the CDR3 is TGTGCCAGCAGTTACTCGGAACGGGGGGATTTCTATGGCTACACCTTC.

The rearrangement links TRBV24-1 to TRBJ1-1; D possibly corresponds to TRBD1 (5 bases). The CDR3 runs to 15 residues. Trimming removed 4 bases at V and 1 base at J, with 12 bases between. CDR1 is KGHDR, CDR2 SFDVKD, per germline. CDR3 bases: TGTGCCACCAGTGACCCCCGGGGGGAGAACACTGAAGCTTTCTTT. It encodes CATSDPRGENTEAFF.

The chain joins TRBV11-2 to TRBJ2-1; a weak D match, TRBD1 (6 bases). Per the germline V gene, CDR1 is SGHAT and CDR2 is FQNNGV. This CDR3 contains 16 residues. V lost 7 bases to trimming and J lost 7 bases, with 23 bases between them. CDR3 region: CASTPGRQGKRNEQFF. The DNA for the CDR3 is TGTGCCAGCACCCCGGGTCGGCAGGGGAAACGGAATGAGCAGTTCTTC.